In this sample, the clone carrying this T cell receptor beta chain turned up a few times. Its antigen remains unidentified. As it was prepared, the TCRbeta library received unique molecular identifiers. Using its own MiXCR run on the PCR reads, TCRdb lists one record per CDR3 protein. The sample records some 600,000 distinct CDR3 sequences, 10% to 15% being singletons. V shed 1 base and J shed 4 bases, with 20 bases lying between them. The CDR3 has 17 residues. The entry originates in a study of T-cell reconstitution after alpha-beta-depleted transplantation in children. Study results and limitations: From surviving recipient T cells and thymic progenitors came the high day-60 TCRbeta diversity observed in some patients. Several hundred expanded graft clones reportedly supplied alpha-beta T cells about two months after transplant. Newly generated T cells supplied most T-cell counts and diversity one year post-transplant.

The genes are TRBV12-3 or TRBV12-4 and TRBJ2-7, with a tentative D call TRBD2 (6 bases). The material sequenced was PBMCs, mostly from graft donor cells, taken 360 days after TCRalphabeta/CD19-depleted stem cell transplant. This clonotype was sampled from a male patient younger than 18 who had a stem cell transplant for acute myeloid leukemia, so the T cells may come from the graft donor. The chain's CDR3 is CASSLGSGGGGRYEQYF. DNA for the CDR3: TGTGCCAGCAGTTTAGGGTCCGGGGGTGGGGGAAGGTACGAGCAGTACTTC.